This passage covers 8 T cell receptor beta chains from one sample sequenced in a study of blood T cell repertoires in COVID-19. Assay used: immunoSEQ multiplex PCR; TCRdb lists only in-frame clones, some missing. The repertoire holds around 310,000 clones, with more than 75% as singletons. The specimen sequenced was peripheral blood. Receptor source: a woman between 50 and 59 years old with active or convalescent COVID-19.

CDR3 sequence: CASSLTAGAYEQYF. The CDR3 DNA follows: TGTGCCAGCAGCTTAACCGCGGGCGCCTACGAGCAGTACTTC. V gene TRBV7-2 combines with J gene TRBJ2-7; D is perhaps TRBD2 (5 bases). This CDR3 has 14 amino acids. Germline V CDR1 and CDR2: SGHTA, FQGNSA. The V end lost 2 bases, the J end lost 2 bases, and 10 bases lay between the germline ends.

This clone appeared a single time. The chain uses TRBV13 and TRBJ1-2; the match to TRBD1 covers 12 bases. Unmatched junction bases numbered 8, after V lost 0 bases and J lost 6 bases. The germline CDR1 and CDR2 sequences are PRHDT and FYEKMQ (reference sequence). CDR3 length equals 17 residues. The CDR3 loop reads CASSLGISGQGADGYTF. For the CDR3, the DNA is TGTGCCAGCAGCTTAGGGATCTCGGGACAGGGGGCAGATGGCTACACCTTC. Looking up the rest from reference TRBV13 and TRBJ1-2 gives the full variable domain: AAGVIQSPRHLIKEKRETATLKCYPIPRHDTVYWYQQGPGQDPQFLISFYEKMQSDKGSIPDRFSAQQFSDYHSELNMSSLELGDSALYFCASSLGISGQGADGYTFGSGTRLTVV.

V and J are TRBV12-3 or TRBV12-4 and TRBJ2-7, with D uncertain. CDR3 length equals 11 residues. Trimming took off 2 bases at V and 9 bases at J, with 8 bases between the two ends. The CDR3 DNA reads as TGTGCCAGCAGTTTATCCCAATGGCAGTACTTC. It yields the protein CASSLSQWQYF.

The V call is TRBV5-4, the J call TRBJ2-1; D ambiguous. The V gene lost 4 bases and the J gene lost 0 bases, with 11 bases spanning the gap. The CDR3 extends over 15 amino acids. Germline V gene data show CDR1 as SGHNT and CDR2 as YYREEE (reference sequence). The chain's CDR3 is CASSPSASSYNEQFF. CDR3 sequence (DNA): TGTGCCAGCAGCCCCAGCGCAAGCTCCTACAATGAGCAGTTCTTC.

This chain links TRBV6-5 with TRBJ2-7; 7 nucleotides line up with TRBD2. V trimming: 6 bases; J trimming: 7 bases; junction bases outside the gene matches: 3. From germline, CDR1 is MNHEY and CDR2 SVGAGI. This CDR3 has 11 residues. CDR3 protein: CASRFSGEQYF. CDR3 DNA sequence: TGTGCCAGCAGGTTTAGCGGGGAGCAGTACTTC.

The rearrangement uses TRBV28 and TRBJ1-4, with 10 bases identical to TRBD1. Germline CDR1 and CDR2: MDHEN and SYDVKM. The junction had 7 bases not matched to a gene; V was cut back by 5 bases and J by 7 bases. The CDR3 totals 15 residues. In DNA, the CDR3 is TGTGCCAGCAGTCTAGTGGGACAGGGGAGTGAAAAACTGTTTTTT. Protein sequence: CASSLVGQGSEKLFF.

V is TRBV6-1 and J is TRBJ2-7; 7 nucleotides agree with TRBD1. This CDR3 spans 13 amino acids. The V gene end was trimmed by 6 bases and the J gene end by 4 bases; junction bases not matched to a gene: 6. Germline lookup yields CDR1 MNHNS and CDR2 SASEGT. In DNA, the CDR3 is TGTGCCAGCAGCATCGACAGGGATTACGAGCAGTACTTC. Translated, it gives CASSIDRDYEQYF.

CDR3 in amino acids: CASRRGTGKNTEAFF. The CDR3 DNA sequence: TGTGCCAGCAGGCGTGGGACAGGGAAGAACACTGAAGCTTTCTTT. This sequence joins TRBV5-4 and TRBJ1-1; 9 nucleotides align to TRBD1. Losses at the gene ends were 5 bases for V and 1 base for J; bases not matched to a gene: 6. Per the germline V gene, CDR1 is SGHNT and CDR2 is YYREEE (reference sequence). The CDR3 runs 15 residues.